This T cell receptor beta chain was recovered during a study of blood T cell repertoires in COVID-19. Overall study context: Sites in the United States, Italy and Spain provided acute and convalescent COVID-19 samples.

Sequencing used immunoSEQ multiplex PCR; TCRdb keeps in-frame clones, though not all of them. The table lists 160,000 or so clones, approximately 82% of them singletons. With 0 bases clipped from V and 10 bases from J, the junction kept 1 base outside the gene matches. Germline-derived CDR1 and CDR2 are LNHNV and YYDKDF (reference sequence). This CDR3 contains 13 residues. The chain combines TRBV15 with TRBJ2-3; 10 positions agree with TRBD2. This clonotype originated in a woman aged 50 to 60 with acute or convalescent COVID-19. Specimen: peripheral blood. The CDR3 sequence: CATSRDLAGAQYF. The CDR3 DNA follows: TGTGCCACCAGCAGAGATCTAGCGGGAGCGCAGTATTTT.